The rows below give T cell receptor beta chains drawn from one sample of a study of T cells in Graves' hyperthyroidism and ophthalmopathy. TCRdb re-derived calls from the multiplex PCR reads in MiXCR, one entry per CDR3 protein. This sample has fewer than 650,000 distinct CDR3 sequences; about 45% occur once, and the top ten carry roughly 45%. Input material: peripheral blood or thyroid tissue (not recorded which). The receptors shown here come from an adult woman with Graves' disease, either hyperthyroidism or ophthalmopathy (not recorded which). The CDR3 runs from the conserved cysteine through the conserved F or W. A D gene is named only where the DNA matches it firmly. Size is omitted from some rows. Given values are once, few, many or a class for expanded clones.

v_call: TRBV13
d_call: .
clone_size: .
j_call: TRBJ1-2
cdr3_length: 13
cdr3_aa: CASSRTDNYGYTF
cdr3_nt: TGTGCCAGCAGTCGGACAGATAACTATGGCTACACCTTC

v_call: TRBV11-2
d_call: .
clone_size: many
j_call: TRBJ2-6
cdr3_length: 18
cdr3_aa: CASSLGPRRRSGANVLTF
cdr3_nt: TGTGCCAGCAGCTTAGGGCCGCGGCGTCGCTCTGGGGCCAACGTCCTGACTTTC

v_call: TRBV5-1
d_call: .
clone_size: many
j_call: TRBJ2-6
cdr3_length: 18
cdr3_aa: CASSPHLTGDSGANVLTF
cdr3_nt: TGCGCCAGCAGCCCTCACTTGACAGGAGACTCTGGGGCCAACGTCCTGACTTTC

v_call: TRBV9
d_call: .
clone_size: many
j_call: TRBJ1-4
cdr3_length: 14
cdr3_aa: CASSPGVGYEKLFF
cdr3_nt: TGTGCCAGCAGCCCTGGGGTCGGGTATGAAAAACTGTTTTTT

v_call: TRBV15
d_call: .
clone_size: .
j_call: TRBJ2-6
cdr3_length: 12
cdr3_aa: CATSLGANVLTF
cdr3_nt: TGTGCCACCAGCCTTGGGGCCAACGTCCTGACTTTC

v_call: TRBV7-2
d_call: TRBD2
clone_size: .
j_call: TRBJ2-2
cdr3_length: 16
cdr3_aa: CASSRSGRPNTGELFF
cdr3_nt: TGTGCCAGCAGCCGTAGCGGGAGGCCGAACACCGGGGAGCTGTTTTTT

v_call: TRBV20-1
d_call: .
clone_size: few
j_call: TRBJ1-6
cdr3_length: 16
cdr3_aa: CSARDLRRREGSPLHF
cdr3_nt: TGCAGTGCTAGAGACCTAAGGCGGAGAGAGGGGTCACCCCTCCACTTT

v_call: TRBV4-3
d_call: TRBD1
clone_size: many
j_call: TRBJ1-2
cdr3_length: 20
cdr3_aa: CASSQDRLALTGDFNYGYTF
cdr3_nt: TGCGCCAGCAGCCAAGACCGACTCGCCTTAACAGGGGACTTTAACTATGGCTACACCTTC

v_call: TRBV3-1
d_call: .
clone_size: .
j_call: TRBJ1-4
cdr3_length: 12
cdr3_aa: CASSQREEKLFF
cdr3_nt: TGTGCCAGCAGCCAGAGGGAGGAAAAACTGTTTTTT

v_call: TRBV12-3/TRBV12-4
d_call: TRBD1
clone_size: many
j_call: TRBJ1-1
cdr3_length: 14
cdr3_aa: CASRMDRAHTEAFF
cdr3_nt: TGTGCCAGCAGGATGGACAGGGCGCACACTGAAGCTTTCTTT

v_call: TRBV2
d_call: .
clone_size: many
j_call: TRBJ1-1
cdr3_length: 14
cdr3_aa: CASNIRRMNTEAFF
cdr3_nt: TGTGCCAGCAACATCCGGAGGATGAACACTGAAGCTTTCTTT

v_call: TRBV28
d_call: TRBD1
clone_size: many
j_call: TRBJ1-2
cdr3_length: 15
cdr3_aa: CASSLTGQGIGGYTF
cdr3_nt: TGTGCCAGCAGCCTAACGGGACAGGGGATCGGTGGCTACACCTTC

v_call: TRBV12-3/TRBV12-4
d_call: TRBD1
clone_size: many
j_call: TRBJ1-2
cdr3_length: 15
cdr3_aa: CASSSLAGQGHGYTF
cdr3_nt: TGTGCCAGCAGTTCCCTGGCCGGACAGGGACATGGCTACACCTTC

v_call: TRBV5-1
d_call: .
clone_size: many
j_call: TRBJ1-5
cdr3_length: 13
cdr3_aa: CASSFLGNQPQHF
cdr3_nt: TGCGCCAGCAGCTTTTTGGGGAATCAGCCCCAGCATTTT

v_call: TRBV20-1
d_call: .
clone_size: once
j_call: TRBJ2-5
cdr3_length: 14
cdr3_aa: CSARAIAPQETQYF
cdr3_nt: TGCAGTGCTAGAGCTATAGCGCCCCAAGAGACCCAGTACTTC

v_call: TRBV10-3
d_call: TRBD2
clone_size: many
j_call: TRBJ2-5
cdr3_length: 15
cdr3_aa: CAISDSSGRQETQYF
cdr3_nt: TGTGCCATCAGTGATTCTAGCGGGAGGCAAGAGACCCAGTACTTC

v_call: TRBV4-1
d_call: .
clone_size: many
j_call: TRBJ1-2
cdr3_length: 14
cdr3_aa: CASSQEWQGSGYTF
cdr3_nt: TGCGCCAGCAGCCAAGAGTGGCAGGGCTCTGGCTACACCTTC